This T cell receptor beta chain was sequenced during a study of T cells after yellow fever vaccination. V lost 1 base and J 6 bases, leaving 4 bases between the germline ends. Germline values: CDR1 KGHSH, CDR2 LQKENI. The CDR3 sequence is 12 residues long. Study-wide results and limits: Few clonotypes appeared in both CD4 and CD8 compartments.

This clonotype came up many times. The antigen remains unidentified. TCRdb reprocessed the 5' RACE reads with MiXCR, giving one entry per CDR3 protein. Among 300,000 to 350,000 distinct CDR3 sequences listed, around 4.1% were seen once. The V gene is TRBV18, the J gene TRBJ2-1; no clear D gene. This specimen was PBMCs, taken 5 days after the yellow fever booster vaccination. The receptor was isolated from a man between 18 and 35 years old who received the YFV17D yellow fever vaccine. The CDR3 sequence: CASSPLTNEQFF. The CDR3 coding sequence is TGTGCCAGCTCACCACTGACCAATGAGCAGTTCTTC.